These 30 T cell receptor beta chains were sequenced from one sample in a study of T cells in tuberculosis. Sorting used thawed, overnight-rested PBMC stained with anti-CD3, a viability dye and GMM-loaded CD1B tetramer. The lipid loaded on the CD1B tetramers was C32 glucose monomycolate from Rhodococcus equi. Method: immunoSEQ multiplex PCR; TCRdb's copy keeps in-frame clones and lacks some. Among about 58,000 clones, 70% to 90% were seen once, and the ten largest hold about a fifth. Material: CD1b-GMM tetramer-negative cells sorted from PBMCs. The source is an adult woman with latent tuberculosis.

The gene calls are TRBV7-8 and TRBJ2-1; 10 nucleotides align to TRBD2. Germline V gene data show CDR1 as SGHVS and CDR2 as FQNEAQ. J lost 8 bases, V lost 0 bases, and 13 bases had no gene match. The CDR3 extends over 18 amino acids. CDR3 in DNA: TGTGCCAGCAGCTTAGCGCTGTTTCTAGCGGGAGTGGTCGATGAGCAGTTCTTC. This encodes CASSLALFLAGVVDEQFF.

J is TRBJ2-2 and V is TRBV7-2; no firm D call. Deletions cut 5 bases from V and 1 base from J, with 14 bases between. Germline CDR1 SGHTA, CDR2 FQGNSA. The length of the CDR3 is 16 residues. In nucleotides, the CDR3 is TGTGCCAGCAGCCCTCTGCAAGCCCGGAACACCGGGGAGCTGTTTTTT. This translates into CASSPLQARNTGELFF.

This clone was observed a single time. V gene TRBV7-9 combines with J gene TRBJ2-1; 8 bases are shared with TRBD1. Germline lookup yields CDR1 SEHNR and CDR2 FQNEAQ (reference sequence). This CDR3 region has 15 residues. V gave up 5 bases and J gave up 1 base; unmatched junction bases: 4. The CDR3 is CASSLTGGSYNEQFF. CDR3 in DNA: TGTGCCAGCAGCCTCACAGGGGGGTCCTACAATGAGCAGTTCTTC. The full variable domain, its missing parts supplied by reference TRBV7-9 and TRBJ2-1, is DTGVSQNPRHKITKRGQNVTFRCDPISEHNRLYWYRQTLGQGPEFLTYFQNEAQLEKSRLLSDRFSAERPKGSFSTLEIQRTEQGDSAMYLCASSLTGGSYNEQFFGPGTRLTVL.

The V gene is TRBV4-1, the J gene TRBJ2-3; 14 bases match TRBD2. V gave up 6 bases and J gave up 5 bases; unmatched junction bases: 7. This CDR3 is 16 amino acids long. The V gene's germline CDR1 is MGHRA and CDR2 YSYEKL. The CDR3: CASSSTSGGAGDTQYF. For the CDR3, the DNA is TGCGCCAGCAGTTCGACTAGCGGGGGGGCCGGAGATACGCAGTATTTT.

The CDR3 nucleotides read TGTGCCAGTACCTCTCTCTCCTACAATGAGCAGTTCTTC. Its protein product is CASTSLSYNEQFF. The chain joins TRBV19 to TRBJ2-1; the D is unclear. Trimming removed 7 bases at V and 0 bases at J, with 7 bases between. Looked up from germline, CDR1 is LNHDA and CDR2 is SQIVND (reference sequence). CDR3 size: 13 residues.

This rearrangement joins TRBV4-3 to TRBJ1-2; 9 nucleotides match TRBD1. The germline V gene has CDR1 LGHNA and CDR2 YSLEER. The CDR3 is made up of 18 amino acids. V lost 2 bases, J lost 1 base, and 11 bases stayed unmatched. CDR3 DNA sequence: TGCGCCAGCAGCCAATCCGGGACAGGGCGGGGGGATAACTATGGCTACACCTTC. This sequence encodes CASSQSGTGRGDNYGYTF.

The chain carries TRBV10-3 and TRBJ2-5, with D possibly matching TRBD1 (5 bases). The ends were cut back, 2 bases at V and 8 bases at J, with 9 bases in the middle. Germline V gene lookup returns CDR1 ENHRY and CDR2 SYGVKD. CDR3 length equals 12 residues. This chain's CDR3 is CAISEAQDTQYF. The CDR3, as DNA: TGTGCCATCAGTGAGGCACAGGATACCCAGTACTTC.

The chain has TRBV6-1 and TRBJ1-2; D gene uncertain. Germline loops: CDR1 MNHNS, CDR2 SASEGT. V lost 6 bases to trimming and J lost 3 bases, with 8 bases between them. The CDR3 is 12 residues long. The CDR3 nucleotides read TGTGCCAGCAGGCGAGGGCACTATGGCTACACCTTC. This translates into CASRRGHYGYTF.

J is TRBJ1-1 and V is TRBV19; no firm D call. The CDR3 runs to 16 residues. The germline V gene has CDR1 LNHDA and CDR2 SQIVND (reference sequence). Deletions cut 2 bases from V and 3 bases from J, with 16 bases between. CDR3: CASSITGRGKDTEAFF. CDR3 sequence (DNA): TGTGCCAGTAGTATAACTGGTCGAGGAAAAGACACTGAAGCTTTCTTT.

This chain connects TRBV7-9 to TRBJ1-2, with a weak D call TRBD1 (6 bases). Germline V gives CDR1 SEHNR, CDR2 FQNEAQ (reference sequence). The CDR3 covers 16 residues. The germline V and J ends were trimmed by 1 base and 2 bases, with 14 bases remaining between them. The CDR3 nucleotides are TGTGCCAGCAGCTTAGGTACCTCAGGGGTGAACTATGGCTACACCTTC. Translating gives CASSLGTSGVNYGYTF.

V is TRBV2 and J is TRBJ1-2, with 7 bases lining up with TRBD1. Germline trimming cut 8 bases from V and 2 bases from J; bases unmatched to any gene: 8. The CDR3 has 14 residues. Germline V CDR1 and CDR2: SNHLY, FYNNEI. In nucleotides, the CDR3 is TGTGCCAGCCGAAGGGACAGTCCCAACTATGGCTACACCTTC. Amino acids: CASRRDSPNYGYTF.

This chain links TRBV18 with TRBJ2-5, with D possibly TRBD2 on 6 matching bases. V lost 1 base and J 3 bases, leaving 12 bases between the germline ends. The germline gives CDR1 KGHSH, CDR2 LQKENI. The CDR3 is made up of 15 amino acids. This CDR3 reads CASSPRDWEKETQYF. CDR3 DNA: TGTGCCAGCTCACCACGGGACTGGGAAAAAGAGACCCAGTACTTC.

The CDR3 nucleotides are TGTGCCAGCAGCCCCGCCGGGGGGTCCACCGGGGAGCTGTTTTTT. Amino acids: CASSPAGGSTGELFF. V usage is TRBV7-9 and J usage is TRBJ2-2; 7 nucleotides match TRBD2. Trimming cost V 5 bases and J 4 bases; bases outside gene matches: 7. The CDR3 totals 15 residues. Germline lookup yields CDR1 SEHNR and CDR2 FQNEAQ (reference sequence).

The chain links TRBV5-1 to TRBJ1-1; D is ambiguous. The CDR3 extends over 15 amino acids. V lost 0 bases to trimming and J lost 0 bases, with 9 bases between them. CDR1 and CDR2 from the germline V gene are SGHRS and YFSETQ. CDR3: CASSLEWHVNTEAFF. The CDR3 nucleotides read TGCGCCAGCAGCTTGGAATGGCATGTGAACACTGAAGCTTTCTTT.

This chain uses TRBV28 with TRBJ2-7; TRBD1 agrees at 8 bases. The germline CDR1 and CDR2 sequences are MDHEN and SYDVKM. Trimming at V came to 6 bases and at J to 2 bases, leaving 9 bases not matched to a gene. This CDR3 comprises 15 residues. CDR3 DNA sequence: TGTGCCAGCAGGCCAGGGGGCCTGGCCACCTACGAGCAGTACTTC. It is translated as CASRPGGLATYEQYF.

The J gene is TRBJ2-5, the V gene TRBV7-9, with D possibly being TRBD1 (5 bases). The CDR3 spans 15 residues. Trimming took off 5 bases at V and 5 bases at J, with 18 bases between the two ends. Germline CDR1 is SEHNR and CDR2 is FQNEAQ (reference sequence). The CDR3 reads CASSPAGARVETQYF. The DNA for the CDR3 is TGTGCCAGCAGCCCGGCTGGGGCCCGCGTGGAGACCCAGTACTTC.

V gene TRBV4-1 combines with J gene TRBJ2-3; unclear D gene. CDR3 length: 18 residues. Germline V gene lookup returns CDR1 MGHRA and CDR2 YSYEKL. The V gene lost 5 bases and the J gene lost 2 bases, with 23 bases spanning the gap. The CDR3 sequence is CASSALATPTIFTDTQYF. CDR3 in DNA: TGCGCCAGCAGCGCCCTCGCTACCCCAACCATTTTCACAGATACGCAGTATTTT.

The chain is built from TRBV9 and TRBJ1-2, with 8 bases aligning to TRBD1. The CDR3 covers 14 residues. V was clipped by 1 base and J by 4 bases; unmatched bases: 3. CDR1 is SGDLS, CDR2 YYNGEE, per germline. The CDR3 nucleotides are TGTGCCAGCAGCGTATACGACAGGGGCTATGGCTACACCTTC. Translating gives CASSVYDRGYGYTF.

This clone was seen a handful of times. This chain connects TRBV7-2 to TRBJ1-4; a weak D match, TRBD1 (5 bases). Trimming took 4 bases from V and 4 from J, leaving 13 bases between them. Germline CDR1 SGHTA, CDR2 FQGNSA. CDR3 length: 15 amino acids. For the CDR3, the DNA is TGTGCCAGCAGCTCGCAGGGATCTCATAATGAAAAACTGTTTTTT. This sequence encodes CASSSQGSHNEKLFF.

The J gene is TRBJ2-6, the V gene TRBV7-2; unclear D gene. The CDR3 spans 16 residues. From germline, CDR1 is SGHTA and CDR2 FQGNSA. V was clipped by 1 base and J by 0 bases, with 7 bases between them. Written as DNA, the CDR3 is TGTGCCAGCAGCTTAGGACATAACTCTGGGGCCAACGTCCTGACTTTC. Amino acids: CASSLGHNSGANVLTF.

The chain carries TRBV2 and TRBJ1-6; maybe TRBD1 (6 bases). CDR1 is SNHLY, CDR2 FYNNEI, per germline. Deletions cut 5 bases from V and 6 bases from J, with 14 bases between. This CDR3 region has 15 residues. As DNA, the CDR3 is TGTGCCAGCAGTCCGGGGGGCAATAGTAATTCACCCCTCCACTTT. This translates into CASSPGGNSNSPLHF.

This chain uses TRBV14 with TRBJ2-5, with D unclear. This CDR3 spans 14 amino acids. Looked up from germline, CDR1 is SGHDN and CDR2 is FVKESK. V lost 0 bases, J lost 3 bases, and 8 bases lay in between. This CDR3 is CASSQDRLEETQYF. The DNA of the CDR3 is TGTGCCAGCAGCCAAGACCGACTCGAAGAGACCCAGTACTTC. Looking up the rest from reference TRBV14 and TRBJ2-5 gives the full variable domain: EAGVTQFPSHSVIEKGQTVTLRCDPISGHDNLYWYRRVMGKEIKFLLHFVKESKQDESGMPNNRFLAERTGGTYSTLKVQPAELEDSGVYFCASSQDRLEETQYFGPGTRLLVL.

The V call is TRBV25-1, the J call TRBJ1-1; D uncertain. This CDR3 is built from 12 residues. Germline CDR1 and CDR2: MGHDK and SYGVNS. Trimming left V 1 base short and J 7 bases short, with 7 bases between. CDR3 DNA: TGTGCCAGCAGTGAATCGGAGGTTGAAGCTTTCTTT. Residues: CASSESEVEAFF.

V is TRBV29-1 and J is TRBJ2-1, with 9 nucleotides matching TRBD2. J was trimmed by 12 bases and V by 3 bases; bases with no gene match: 6. The CDR3 covers 12 residues. Germline V lookup: CDR1 SQVTM, CDR2 ANQGSEA. CDR3 amino acids: CSVDGSRGGQFF. DNA for the CDR3: TGCAGCGTTGATGGGTCGCGGGGGGGGCAGTTCTTC.

V is TRBV10-3 and J is TRBJ1-4; the match to TRBD1 covers 9 bases. Trimming cost V 10 bases and J 6 bases; bases outside gene matches: 12. This CDR3 is built from 15 residues. Germline V gene data show CDR1 as ENHRY and CDR2 as SYGVKD. The DNA for the CDR3 is TGTGCCAGCGGCCTTACAGGGGGCAAGGATGAAAAACTGTTTTTT. Amino acids: CASGLTGGKDEKLFF.

This chain uses TRBV13 with TRBJ1-5; 8 positions match TRBD1. J was trimmed by 4 bases and V by 3 bases; bases with no gene match: 2. The CDR3 extends over 14 amino acids. Germline V gene sequence: CDR1 PRHDT, CDR2 FYEKMQ (reference sequence). The CDR3 loop is CASSFGQGNQPQHF. The CDR3 DNA follows: TGTGCCAGCAGCTTTGGACAGGGAAATCAGCCCCAGCATTTT.

J is TRBJ2-7 and V is TRBV4-2; TRBD2 matches 8 bases. V trimming: 0 bases; J trimming: 7 bases; junction bases outside the gene matches: 8. There are 15 residues in the CDR3. The germline V gene encodes CDR1 LGHNA and CDR2 YNFKEQ. Here the CDR3 reads CASSQDRRLAGEQYF. CDR3 DNA sequence: TGTGCCAGCAGCCAAGATCGGAGGCTAGCGGGTGAGCAGTACTTC.

The V and J genes are TRBV15 and TRBJ1-3; tentatively, D is TRBD1 (6 bases). Germline CDR1 is LNHNV and CDR2 is YYDKDF (reference sequence). V lost 5 bases and J lost 3, with 14 bases in between. The CDR3 spans 15 residues. The CDR3 DNA is TGTGCCACCAGCCCCTTCACAGGGCGTGGAAACACCATATATTTT. It codes for CATSPFTGRGNTIYF.

The V call is TRBV6-1, the J call TRBJ1-1; TRBD1 is a possible D gene (5 bases). V lost 6 bases to trimming and J lost 1 base, with 12 bases between them. The CDR3 loop spans 14 amino acids. Germline-derived CDR1 and CDR2 are MNHNS and SASEGT. CDR3 DNA sequence: TGTGCCAGCAGCCGACAGAGAACGAACACTGAAGCTTTCTTT. Its protein is CASSRQRTNTEAFF.

The rearrangement uses TRBV6-6 and TRBJ1-1; the D gene is possibly TRBD1 (6 bases). This CDR3 is 13 amino acids long. Germline-derived CDR1 and CDR2 are MNHNY and SVGAGI (reference sequence). Trimming stripped 5 bases from V and 4 bases from J, with 11 bases between. The CDR3 bases are TGTGCCAGCAGTGTCGTAGGGGGCACTGAAGCTTTCTTT. This sequence encodes CASSVVGGTEAFF.